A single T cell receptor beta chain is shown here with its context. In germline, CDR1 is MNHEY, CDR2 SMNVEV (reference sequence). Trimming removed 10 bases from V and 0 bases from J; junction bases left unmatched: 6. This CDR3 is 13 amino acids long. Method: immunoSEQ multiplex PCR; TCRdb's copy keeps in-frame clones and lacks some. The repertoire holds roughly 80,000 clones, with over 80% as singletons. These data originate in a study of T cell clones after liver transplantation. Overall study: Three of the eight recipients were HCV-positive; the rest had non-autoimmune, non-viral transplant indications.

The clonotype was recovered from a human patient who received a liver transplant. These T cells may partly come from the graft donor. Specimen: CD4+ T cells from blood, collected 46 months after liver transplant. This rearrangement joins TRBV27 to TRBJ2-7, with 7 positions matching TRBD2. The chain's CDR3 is CATTPGGSYEQYF. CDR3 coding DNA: TGTGCCACAACGCCGGGAGGCTCCTACGAGCAGTACTTC.